The sequence of this TCR beta chain was determined in a study of blood T cell repertoires in COVID-19. Looking at the study overall: The United States, Italy and Spain supplied acute and convalescent COVID-19 samples. Sample material is recorded as cDNA or gDNA derived from T cells, B-cell-depleted T cells, or PBMCs.

This clone was counted between two and nine times. Trimming removed 6 bases from V and 8 bases from J, with 13 bases in between. CDR1 is KGHSH and CDR2 is LQKENI in the germline V gene. CDR3 length equals 13 residues. In the authors' workflow: Estimation of nucleated cell counts was performed using reference gene primer amplification. This table comes from immunoSEQ multiplex PCR, and its TCRdb copy is limited to in-frame clones, with some not included. V, J and clone size are those of that table, while D and trimming were read from the DNA. The data hold some 190,000 clones, with 85% observed a single time.

The sequence was obtained from an older woman with acute or convalescent COVID-19. The V gene is TRBV18, the J gene TRBJ1-4; D not resolved. The sample comprised peripheral blood. As DNA, the CDR3 is TGTGCCAGCTCCCGAAATCCTCGGGAAAAACTGTTTTTT. This sequence encodes CASSRNPREKLFF.